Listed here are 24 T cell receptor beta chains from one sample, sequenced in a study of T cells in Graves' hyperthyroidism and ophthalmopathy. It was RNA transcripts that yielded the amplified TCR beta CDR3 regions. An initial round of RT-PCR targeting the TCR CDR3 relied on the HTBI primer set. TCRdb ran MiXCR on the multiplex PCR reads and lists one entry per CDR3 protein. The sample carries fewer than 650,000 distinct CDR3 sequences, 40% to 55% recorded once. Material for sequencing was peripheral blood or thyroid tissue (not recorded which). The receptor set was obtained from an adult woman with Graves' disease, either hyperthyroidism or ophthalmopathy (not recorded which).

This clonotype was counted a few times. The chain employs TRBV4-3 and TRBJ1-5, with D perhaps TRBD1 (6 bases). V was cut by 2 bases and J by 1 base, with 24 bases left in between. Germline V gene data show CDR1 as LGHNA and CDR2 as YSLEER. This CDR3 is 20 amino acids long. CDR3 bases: TGCGCCAGCAGCCAATTTTACCCTCAGGGGAAGGGATGGAGCAATCAGCCCCAGCATTTT. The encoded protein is CASSQFYPQGKGWSNQPQHF.

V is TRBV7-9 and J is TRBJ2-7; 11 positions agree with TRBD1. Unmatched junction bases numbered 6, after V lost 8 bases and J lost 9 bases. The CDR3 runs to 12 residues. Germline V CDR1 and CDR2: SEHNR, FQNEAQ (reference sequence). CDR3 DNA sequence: TGTGCCAGCGGGAGGACAGGGGGCGCGCAGTACTTC. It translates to CASGRTGGAQYF.

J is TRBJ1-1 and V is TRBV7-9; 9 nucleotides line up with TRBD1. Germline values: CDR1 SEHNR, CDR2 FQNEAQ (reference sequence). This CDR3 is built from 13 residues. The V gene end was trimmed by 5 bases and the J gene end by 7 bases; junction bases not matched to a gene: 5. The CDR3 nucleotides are TGTGCCAGCAGCACCACAGGGGGCGGTGAAGCTTTCTTT. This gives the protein CASSTTGGGEAFF.

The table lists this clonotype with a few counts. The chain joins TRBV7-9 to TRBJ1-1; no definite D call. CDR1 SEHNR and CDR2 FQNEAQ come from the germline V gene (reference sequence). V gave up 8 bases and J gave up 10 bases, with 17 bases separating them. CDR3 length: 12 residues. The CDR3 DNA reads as TGTGCCAGCGAGCGAGGCTTGGTCGGAGCTTTCTTT. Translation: CASERGLVGAFF.

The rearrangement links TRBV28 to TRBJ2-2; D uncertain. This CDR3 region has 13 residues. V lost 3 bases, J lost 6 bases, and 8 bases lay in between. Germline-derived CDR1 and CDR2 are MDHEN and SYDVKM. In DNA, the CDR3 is TGTGCCAGCAGTTTGGGGTGGCCCGGGGAGCTGTTTTTT. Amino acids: CASSLGWPGELFF.

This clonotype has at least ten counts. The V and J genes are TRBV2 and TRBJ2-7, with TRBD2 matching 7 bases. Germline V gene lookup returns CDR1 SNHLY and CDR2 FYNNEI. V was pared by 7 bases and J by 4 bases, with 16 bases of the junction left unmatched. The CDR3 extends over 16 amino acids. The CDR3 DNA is TGTGCCAGCAAGGGTAGCGGGCAGGCGGGTTGGTACGAGCAGTACTTC. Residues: CASKGSGQAGWYEQYF.

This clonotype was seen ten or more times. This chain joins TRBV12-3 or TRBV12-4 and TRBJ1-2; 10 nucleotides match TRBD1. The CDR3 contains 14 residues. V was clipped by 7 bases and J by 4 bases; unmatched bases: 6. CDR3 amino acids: CASTPGQGTYGYTF. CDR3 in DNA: TGTGCCAGCACCCCGGGACAGGGGACCTATGGCTACACCTTC.

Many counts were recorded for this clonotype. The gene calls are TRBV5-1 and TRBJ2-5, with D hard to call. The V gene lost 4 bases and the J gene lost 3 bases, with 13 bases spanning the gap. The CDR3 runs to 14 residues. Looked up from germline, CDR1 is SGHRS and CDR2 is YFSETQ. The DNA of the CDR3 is TGCGCCAGCAGCGCCCCATCCCCCGAAGAGACCCAGTACTTC. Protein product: CASSAPSPEETQYF.

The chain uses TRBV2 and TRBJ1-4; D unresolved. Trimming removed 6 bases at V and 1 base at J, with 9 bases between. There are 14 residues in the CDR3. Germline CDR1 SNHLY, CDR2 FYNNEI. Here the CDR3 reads CASRRLLTNEKLFF. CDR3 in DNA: TGTGCCAGCAGGAGGCTATTAACTAATGAAAAACTGTTTTTT.

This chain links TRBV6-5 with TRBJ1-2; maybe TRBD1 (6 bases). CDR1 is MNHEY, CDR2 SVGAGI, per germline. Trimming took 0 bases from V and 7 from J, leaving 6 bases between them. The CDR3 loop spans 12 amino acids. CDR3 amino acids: CASSYSRGGYTF. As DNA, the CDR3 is TGTGCCAGCAGTTACTCCAGGGGTGGCTACACCTTC.

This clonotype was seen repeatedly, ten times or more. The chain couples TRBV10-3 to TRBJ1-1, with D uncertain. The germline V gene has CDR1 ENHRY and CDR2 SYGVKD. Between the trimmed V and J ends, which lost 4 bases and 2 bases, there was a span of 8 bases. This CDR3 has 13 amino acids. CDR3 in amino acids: CAISGWLNTEAFF. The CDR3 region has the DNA TGTGCCATCAGTGGGTGGCTTAACACTGAAGCTTTCTTT.

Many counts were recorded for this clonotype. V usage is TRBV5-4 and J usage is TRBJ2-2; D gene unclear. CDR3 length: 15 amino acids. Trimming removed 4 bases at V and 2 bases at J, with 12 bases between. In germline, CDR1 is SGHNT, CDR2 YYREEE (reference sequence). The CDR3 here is CASSPRLGNTGELFF. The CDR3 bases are TGTGCCAGCAGCCCACGACTGGGTAACACCGGGGAGCTGTTTTTT.

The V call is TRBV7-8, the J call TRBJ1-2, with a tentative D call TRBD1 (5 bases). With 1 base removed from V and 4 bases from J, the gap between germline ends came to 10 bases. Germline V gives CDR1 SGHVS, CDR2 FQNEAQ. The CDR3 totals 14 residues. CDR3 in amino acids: CASSLGTGSYGYTF. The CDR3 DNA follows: TGTGCCAGCAGCTTAGGAACAGGATCCTATGGCTACACCTTC. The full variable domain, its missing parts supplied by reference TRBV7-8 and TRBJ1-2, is GAGVSQSPRYKVAKRGQDVALRCDPISGHVSLFWYQQALGQGPEFLTYFQNEAQLDKSGLPSDRFFAERPEGSVSTLKIQRTQQEDSAVYLCASSLGTGSYGYTFGSGTRLTVV.

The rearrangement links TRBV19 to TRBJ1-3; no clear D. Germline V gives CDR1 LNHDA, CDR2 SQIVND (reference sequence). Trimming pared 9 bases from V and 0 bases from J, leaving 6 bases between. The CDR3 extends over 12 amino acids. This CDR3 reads CASGDSGNTIYF. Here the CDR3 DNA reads TGTGCCAGCGGAGACTCTGGAAACACCATATATTTT. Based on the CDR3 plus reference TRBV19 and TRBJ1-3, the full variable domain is DGGITQSPKYLFRKEGQNVTLSCEQNLNHDAMYWYRQDPGQGLRLIYYSQIVNDFQKGDIAEGYSVSREKKESFPLTVTSAQKNPTAFYLCASGDSGNTIYFGEGSWLTVV.

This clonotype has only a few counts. The CDR3 nucleotides read TGCAGCGTTGAACCACGGGAGACCACTGAAGCTTTCTTT. Protein sequence: CSVEPRETTEAFF. The chain recombines TRBV29-1 with TRBJ1-1; D not resolved. The CDR3 runs to 13 residues. CDR1 and CDR2 (germline): SQVTM, ANQGSEA. Trimming stripped 2 bases from V and 4 bases from J, with 11 bases between.

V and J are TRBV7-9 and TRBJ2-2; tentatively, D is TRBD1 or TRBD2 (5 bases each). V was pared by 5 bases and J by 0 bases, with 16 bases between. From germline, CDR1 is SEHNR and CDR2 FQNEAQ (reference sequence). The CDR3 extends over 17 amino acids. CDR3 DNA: TGTGCCAGCAGCCTAGGGGAGTTCAGCGCGAACACCGGGGAGCTGTTTTTT. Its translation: CASSLGEFSANTGELFF.

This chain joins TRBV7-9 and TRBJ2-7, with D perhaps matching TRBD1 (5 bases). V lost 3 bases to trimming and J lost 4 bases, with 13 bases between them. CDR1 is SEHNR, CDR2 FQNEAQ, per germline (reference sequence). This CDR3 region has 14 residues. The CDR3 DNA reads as TGTGCCAGCAGCTTTGGACAAGCTGAATACGAGCAGTACTTC. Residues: CASSFGQAEYEQYF.

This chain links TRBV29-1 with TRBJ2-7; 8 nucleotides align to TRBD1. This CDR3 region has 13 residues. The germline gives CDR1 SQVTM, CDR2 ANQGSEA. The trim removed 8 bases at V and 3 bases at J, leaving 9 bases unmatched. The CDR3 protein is CSSRTGNSYEQYF. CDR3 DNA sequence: TGCAGCTCCCGGACAGGGAACAGCTACGAGCAGTACTTC.

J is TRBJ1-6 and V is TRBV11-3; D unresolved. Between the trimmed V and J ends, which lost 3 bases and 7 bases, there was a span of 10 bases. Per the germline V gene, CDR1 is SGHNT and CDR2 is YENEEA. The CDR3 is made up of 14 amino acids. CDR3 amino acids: CASSFEFANSPLHF. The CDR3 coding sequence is TGTGCCAGCAGCTTTGAGTTTGCGAATTCACCCCTCCACTTT.

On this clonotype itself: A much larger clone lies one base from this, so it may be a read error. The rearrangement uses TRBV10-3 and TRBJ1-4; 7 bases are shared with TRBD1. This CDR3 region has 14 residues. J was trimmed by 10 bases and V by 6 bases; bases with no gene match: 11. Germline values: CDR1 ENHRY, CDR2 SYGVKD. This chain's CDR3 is CAISPVTGARKLFF. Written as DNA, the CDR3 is TGTGCCATCAGCCCTGTTACAGGGGCGCGAAAACTGTTTTTT.

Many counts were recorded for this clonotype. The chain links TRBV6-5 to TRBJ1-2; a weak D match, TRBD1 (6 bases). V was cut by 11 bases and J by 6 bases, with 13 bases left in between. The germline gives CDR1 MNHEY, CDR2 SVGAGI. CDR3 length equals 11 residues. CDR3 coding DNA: TGTGCCGTCTCGAGGGGGAATGGCTACACCTTC. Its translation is CAVSRGNGYTF.

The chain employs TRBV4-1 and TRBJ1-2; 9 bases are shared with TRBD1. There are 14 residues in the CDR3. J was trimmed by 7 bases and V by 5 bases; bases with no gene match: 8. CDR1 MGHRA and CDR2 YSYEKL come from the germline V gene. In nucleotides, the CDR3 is TGCGCCAGCAGCGAAGGACAGGGGACTTTTGGCTACACCTTC. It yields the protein CASSEGQGTFGYTF.

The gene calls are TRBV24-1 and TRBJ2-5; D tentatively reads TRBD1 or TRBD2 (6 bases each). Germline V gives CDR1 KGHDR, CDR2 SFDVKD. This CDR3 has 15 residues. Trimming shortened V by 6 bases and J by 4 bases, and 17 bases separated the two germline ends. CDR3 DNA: TGTGCCACCAGTTTATCGTCGGGGGCTGGAGAGACCCAGTACTTC. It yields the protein CATSLSSGAGETQYF.

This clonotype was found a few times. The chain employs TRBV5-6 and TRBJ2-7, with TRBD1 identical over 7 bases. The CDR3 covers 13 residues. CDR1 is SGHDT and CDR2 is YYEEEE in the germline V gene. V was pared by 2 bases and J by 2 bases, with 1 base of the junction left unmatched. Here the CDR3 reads CASSFTGAYEQYF. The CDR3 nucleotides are TGTGCCAGCAGCTTTACAGGGGCCTACGAGCAGTACTTC.